This section outlines one T cell receptor beta chain sequence together with its context. Its target is unknown. This entry comes from a study of a mutant IDH1 vaccine in newly diagnosed glioma. Time point reported: week 5, during vaccination. Vaccination used 300 ug of mutant IDH1 20-mer peptide per dose, with topical imiquimod. V lost 2 bases, J lost 1 base, and 9 bases lay in between. There are 15 residues in the CDR3. Germline V CDR1 and CDR2: SGHTA, FQGNSA. Generated by immunoSEQ multiplex PCR, the TCRdb table keeps only in-frame clones and is missing some. The sample consists of about 51,000 clones, around four fifths of them appearing once.

The sample in question was PBMCs, obtained from a glioma patient whose treatment included an IDH1 peptide vaccine. The V call is TRBV7-2, the J call TRBJ1-5, with TRBD1 as a possible D gene (5 bases). This TCR derives from a woman aged 40 to 50 with glioma. CDR3 coding DNA: TGTGCCAGCAGCTTAACCGGGGGAAGCAATCAGCCCCAGCATTTT. Protein product: CASSLTGGSNQPQHF.